The 30 T cell receptor beta chains below all came from one sample that was sequenced in a study of shared clonotypes between healthy human individuals. Sequencing used immunoSEQ multiplex PCR; TCRdb keeps in-frame clones, though not all of them. In the table there are hundreds of thousands of clones, around four fifths of which are singletons. Sequenced sample: memory CD4+ T cells sorted from blood. Stated subset: CD45RA-negative fraction. The receptors come from a man in his thirties or forties in good health.

This clone was found many times. The chain has TRBV4-1 and TRBJ1-1; TRBD1 aligns across 7 bases. Germline V gene sequence: CDR1 MGHRA, CDR2 YSYEKL. The CDR3 loop spans 17 amino acids. V dropped 1 base and J dropped 4; count of bases not matched to a gene: 12. The CDR3 sequence is CASSQVITGVKATEAFF. The DNA for the CDR3 is TGCGCCAGCAGCCAAGTCATCACAGGGGTTAAGGCCACTGAAGCTTTCTTT.

This clone was picked up one time. The CDR3 protein is CASSPRTSGIPEQFF. CDR3 nucleotides: TGTGCCAGCAGCCCTCGGACTAGCGGGATCCCTGAGCAGTTCTTC. The rearrangement links TRBV28 to TRBJ2-1; 12 bases line up with TRBD2. This CDR3 comprises 15 residues. Looked up from germline, CDR1 is MDHEN and CDR2 is SYDVKM. The V segment lost 6 bases and the J segment 9 bases; nucleotides outside the gene matches: 9.

This clone has a handful of counts. This chain joins TRBV6-5 and TRBJ1-2, with TRBD1 matching over 10 bases. CDR3 length: 13 residues. Unmatched junction bases numbered 4, after V lost 6 bases and J lost 6 bases. Germline V CDR1 and CDR2: MNHEY, SVGAGI. The DNA for the CDR3 is TGTGCCAGCAGGGGACAGGGGAGGAATGGCTACACCTTC. It yields the protein CASRGQGRNGYTF.

The chain couples TRBV6-1 to TRBJ2-3; D unclear. The V end was cut by 2 bases, the J end by 5 bases, with 2 bases between. CDR1 and CDR2 (germline): MNHNS, SASEGT. The CDR3 covers 11 residues. CDR3 amino acids: CASSERDTQYF. CDR3 bases: TGTGCCAGCAGTGAAAGAGATACGCAGTATTTT.

The rearrangement uses TRBV5-1 and TRBJ2-7; maybe TRBD1 (5 bases). V shed 0 bases and J shed 2 bases, with 15 bases lying between them. CDR1 is SGHRS and CDR2 is YFSETQ in the germline V gene. CDR3 length: 16 amino acids. CDR3 coding DNA: TGCGCCAGCAGCTTGGGCAAGGCAGGGCCAACCTACGAGCAGTACTTC. Translation: CASSLGKAGPTYEQYF.

This clone appeared a few times. The chain couples TRBV14 to TRBJ1-2; D call uncertain. Germline CDR1 and CDR2: SGHDN and FVKESK. Trimming stripped 0 bases from V and 4 bases from J, with 18 bases between. The CDR3 extends over 17 amino acids. In DNA form, the CDR3 reads TGTGCCAGCAGCCAAGATCAGAGTCAGGCCTTGAGCTATGGCTACACCTTC. Encoded protein: CASSQDQSQALSYGYTF. The full variable domain, rest sourced from reference TRBV14 and TRBJ1-2, is EAGVTQFPSHSVIEKGQTVTLRCDPISGHDNLYWYRRVMGKEIKFLLHFVKESKQDESGMPNNRFLAERTGGTYSTLKVQPAELEDSGVYFCASSQDQSQALSYGYTFGSGTRLTVV.

The V gene is TRBV7-9, the J gene TRBJ1-4, with no clear D. V gave up 2 bases and J gave up 6 bases, with 4 bases separating them. Germline CDR1 is SEHNR and CDR2 is FQNEAQ (reference sequence). The CDR3 is 12 amino acids. CDR3 amino acids: CASSLRDEKLFF. The CDR3, as DNA: TGTGCCAGCAGCTTAAGGGATGAAAAACTGTTTTTT.

In this sample, this clone turned up once. The V call is TRBV5-5, the J call TRBJ2-7; TRBD2 is a possible D gene (6 bases). The CDR3 runs to 14 residues. The V gene's germline CDR1 is SGHKS and CDR2 YYEKEE (reference sequence). The germline V and J ends were trimmed by 6 bases and 3 bases, with 16 bases remaining between them. The CDR3 sequence is CASTTSSGDYEQYF. For the CDR3, the DNA is TGTGCCAGCACCACCTCCTCGGGGGACTACGAGCAGTACTTC. Together with reference TRBV5-5 and TRBJ2-7, the CDR3 gives the full variable domain: DAGVTQSPTHLIKTRGQQVTLRCSPISGHKSVSWYQQVLGQGPQFIFQYYEKEERGRGNFPDRFSARQFPNYSSELNVNALLLGDSALYLCASTTSSGDYEQYFGPGTRLTVT.

Only a few counts were recorded for this clone. This sequence joins TRBV11-2 and TRBJ2-7, with D possibly matching TRBD1 (5 bases). V shed 0 bases and J shed 5 bases, with 8 bases lying between them. Germline V gene lookup returns CDR1 SGHAT and CDR2 FQNNGV. CDR3 length: 13 residues. CDR3 amino acids: CASSLERGDEQYF. CDR3 DNA: TGTGCCAGCAGCTTAGAAAGGGGCGACGAGCAGTACTTC. The full variable domain, rest sourced from reference TRBV11-2 and TRBJ2-7, is EAGVAQSPRYKIIEKRQSVAFWCNPISGHATLYWYQQILGQGPKLLIQFQNNGVVDDSQLPKDRFSAERLKGVDSTLKIQPAKLEDSAVYLCASSLERGDEQYFGPGTRLTVT.

A few counts support this clone. CDR3 region: CASSLRGLGELFF. CDR3 DNA sequence: TGTGCCAGCAGTTTACGGGGGCTCGGGGAGCTGTTTTTT. The rearrangement uses TRBV27 and TRBJ2-2, with D perhaps TRBD1 or TRBD2 (6 bases each). The V end lost 2 bases, the J end lost 7 bases, and 8 bases lay between the germline ends. There are 13 residues in the CDR3. Germline assignment: CDR1 MNHEY and CDR2 SMNVEV (reference sequence).

This chain uses TRBV6-1 with TRBJ2-7; 9 nucleotides agree with TRBD2. Germline-derived CDR1 and CDR2 are MNHNS and SASEGT. The CDR3 contains 15 residues. J lost 9 bases, V lost 2 bases, and 11 bases had no gene match. CDR3 coding DNA: TGTGCCAGCAGTGAATCTTATAGCGGGAGAACTGGGCAGTACTTC. As protein: CASSESYSGRTGQYF.

The rearrangement links TRBV7-9 to TRBJ2-1; TRBD2 matches at 9 bases. CDR1 is SEHNR and CDR2 is FQNEAQ in the germline V gene (reference sequence). This CDR3 contains 15 residues. Trimming removed 10 bases from V and 5 bases from J; junction bases left unmatched: 12. The CDR3, as DNA: TGTGCCACAACCCTAGCGGGACTAAATCACAATGAGCAGTTCTTC. Amino acids: CATTLAGLNHNEQFF.

The chain uses TRBV2 and TRBJ2-2; the match to TRBD1 covers 7 bases. V was clipped by 6 bases and J by 0 bases; unmatched bases: 1. The CDR3 consists of 14 residues. Germline V lookup: CDR1 SNHLY, CDR2 FYNNEI. CDR3 in DNA: TGTGCCAGCAGGGGACAGACGAACACCGGGGAGCTGTTTTTT. It specifies CASRGQTNTGELFF.

The chain carries TRBV15 and TRBJ2-7, with a weak D call TRBD2 (5 bases). This CDR3 is built from 16 residues. Trimming stripped 1 base from V and 0 bases from J, with 13 bases between. Germline-derived CDR1 and CDR2 are LNHNV and YYDKDF (reference sequence). CDR3 loop: CATSRVVGGSSYEQYF. For the CDR3, the DNA is TGTGCCACCAGCAGAGTGGTCGGTGGGAGCTCCTACGAGCAGTACTTC.

The V gene is TRBV6-1, the J gene TRBJ2-1, with 11 bases fitting TRBD2. Germline-derived CDR1 and CDR2 are MNHNS and SASEGT. With V trimmed by 4 bases and J by 8 bases, 7 bases remained unmatched. CDR3 length: 15 residues. CDR3 protein: CASSVTSGSIYEQFF. The CDR3 nucleotides are TGTGCCAGCAGTGTAACTAGCGGGAGTATATATGAGCAGTTCTTC.

This clone was seen repeatedly, ten times or more. The chain couples TRBV2 to TRBJ2-7, with 10 nucleotides matching TRBD1. The V segment lost 7 bases and the J segment 9 bases; nucleotides outside the gene matches: 15. The germline V gene has CDR1 SNHLY and CDR2 FYNNEI. This CDR3 is built from 15 residues. Here the CDR3 DNA reads TGTGCCAGCACCCTCGGACAGGGGGATCTTACGAGGCAGTACTTC. Its protein product is CASTLGQGDLTRQYF.

This rearrangement joins TRBV19 to TRBJ1-5; 12 nucleotides match TRBD1. Germline V gene sequence: CDR1 LNHDA, CDR2 SQIVND (reference sequence). Trimming cost V 3 bases and J 7 bases; bases outside gene matches: 7. The CDR3 spans 16 residues. CDR3 in DNA: TGTGCCAGTAGTATTGGTTGGGACAGGGGGCTCCAGCCCCAGCATTTT. Its translation is CASSIGWDRGLQPQHF.

CDR3 in amino acids: CASTRSSGNYGYTF. The CDR3, as DNA: TGTGCCAGCACCCGTAGTTCGGGGAACTATGGCTACACCTTC. The V and J genes are TRBV9 and TRBJ1-2, with D uncertain. The V gene lost 6 bases and the J gene lost 2 bases, with 14 bases spanning the gap. Germline V lookup: CDR1 SGDLS, CDR2 YYNGEE. The CDR3 consists of 14 residues. The complete variable domain, with remaining parts taken from reference TRBV9 and TRBJ1-2, reads DSGVTQTPKHLITATGQRVTLRCSPRSGDLSVYWYQQSLDQGLQFLIQYYNGEERAKGNILERFSAQQFPDLHSELNLSSLELGDSALYFCASTRSSGNYGYTFGSGTRLTVV.

The V call is TRBV28, the J call TRBJ2-7; the D gene is possibly TRBD2 (6 bases). V was cut by 8 bases and J by 0 bases, with 14 bases left in between. The CDR3 has 14 amino acids. Per the germline V gene, CDR1 is MDHEN and CDR2 is SYDVKM. For the CDR3, the DNA is TGTGCCAGCGGGCTTAGCGGTAACTCCTACGAGCAGTACTTC. Translated, it gives CASGLSGNSYEQYF.

The rearrangement uses TRBV7-3 and TRBJ2-7, with TRBD1 matching over 7 bases. The CDR3 loop spans 14 amino acids. V was clipped by 1 base and J by 5 bases; unmatched bases: 5. Germline V lookup: CDR1 SGHTA, CDR2 FQGTGA. CDR3 amino acids: CASSLRQGLDEQYF. The CDR3 DNA reads TGTGCCAGCAGCTTAAGACAGGGATTAGACGAGCAGTACTTC.

The chain has TRBV5-6 and TRBJ1-1; D gene uncertain. The CDR3 sequence is 13 residues long. The germline V gene has CDR1 SGHDT and CDR2 YYEEEE. V lost 1 base and J 8 bases, leaving 12 bases between the germline ends. The CDR3 bases are TGTGCCAGCAGCTTGCCGGCCGTACCAGAAGCTTTCTTT. Amino acids: CASSLPAVPEAFF.

The chain employs TRBV18 and TRBJ1-1; TRBD1 agrees at 9 bases. CDR1 KGHSH and CDR2 LQKENI come from the germline V gene. After removal of 4 bases from V and 5 bases from J, the junction contained 5 bases not matched to a gene. The CDR3 is made up of 14 amino acids. The CDR3 DNA reads as TGTGCCAGCTCACTGGGACAGGGCTCAACTGAAGCTTTCTTT. This encodes CASSLGQGSTEAFF.

The chain is built from TRBV7-8 and TRBJ2-1; 10 nucleotides line up with TRBD2. J gave up 2 bases and V 4 bases, and 8 bases lay outside the gene matches. This CDR3 contains 17 residues. CDR1 is SGHVS, CDR2 FQNEAQ, per germline. The CDR3 spells CASSSTLAGEAYNEQFF. The DNA for the CDR3 is TGTGCCAGCAGCTCGACCCTAGCGGGAGAGGCCTACAATGAGCAGTTCTTC.

This clone was seen only a few times. The chain links TRBV2 to TRBJ2-2; 9 nucleotides line up with TRBD1. The CDR3 covers 16 residues. V trimming: 7 bases; J trimming: 5 bases; junction bases outside the gene matches: 11. Germline lookup yields CDR1 SNHLY and CDR2 FYNNEI. This chain's CDR3 is CASTRGQGYSTGELFF. In nucleotides, the CDR3 is TGTGCCAGCACTAGGGGACAGGGTTACTCGACCGGGGAGCTGTTTTTT.

This chain connects TRBV5-4 to TRBJ2-7; D might be TRBD1 (6 bases). The CDR3 covers 15 residues. V lost 1 base and J 6 bases, leaving 17 bases between the germline ends. The germline V gene has CDR1 SGHNT and CDR2 YYREEE (reference sequence). CDR3 sequence (DNA): TGTGCCAGCAGCTTGCAGGGGACACGAGGAGGCGAGCAGTACTTC. This sequence encodes CASSLQGTRGGEQYF.

V is TRBV28 and J is TRBJ2-7; 9 positions match TRBD1. CDR1 and CDR2 (germline): MDHEN, SYDVKM. V gave up 4 bases and J gave up 5 bases; unmatched junction bases: 12. The CDR3 runs 16 residues. CDR3 sequence reads: CASSSLDGTGRNEQYF. The CDR3 DNA reads TGTGCCAGCAGTTCCTTGGACGGGACAGGGCGGAACGAGCAGTACTTC.

The chain links TRBV28 to TRBJ1-1, with D perhaps TRBD1 (5 bases). Looked up from germline, CDR1 is MDHEN and CDR2 is SYDVKM. V dropped 7 bases and J dropped 10 bases, with 16 bases sitting between them. CDR3 size: 12 residues. CDR3 DNA sequence: TGTGCCAGCACCGCGGGAGAAAGGGGAGCTTTCTTT. Translating it yields CASTAGERGAFF.

The chain is built from TRBV5-4 and TRBJ2-7; the match to TRBD2 covers 14 bases. The CDR3 covers 16 residues. Germline trimming cut 2 bases from V and 1 base from J; bases unmatched to any gene: 2. The germline V gene has CDR1 SGHNT and CDR2 YYREEE (reference sequence). The CDR3 reads CASSFRLAGGSYEQYF. The CDR3 DNA follows: TGTGCCAGCAGCTTCAGACTAGCGGGAGGGTCCTACGAGCAGTACTTC.

This clone was seen only a few times. J is TRBJ1-1 and V is TRBV5-8, with a tentative D call TRBD1 (5 bases). The length of the CDR3 is 17 residues. V was shortened by 4 bases and J by 1 base, with 20 bases between the two germline ends. Germline V gene data show CDR1 as SGHTS and CDR2 as YDEGEE. This CDR3 is CASSKDGAGFGNTEAFF. In nucleotides, the CDR3 is TGTGCCAGCAGCAAGGACGGGGCAGGCTTTGGGAACACTGAAGCTTTCTTT.

J is TRBJ2-1 and V is TRBV5-1; D is perhaps TRBD2 (5 bases). The CDR3 has 15 residues. The V gene's germline CDR1 is SGHRS and CDR2 YFSETQ. V shed 5 bases and J shed 5 bases, with 17 bases lying between them. The CDR3 is CASSFLGRGDNEQFF. CDR3 nucleotides: TGCGCCAGCAGTTTTTTGGGTCGGGGAGACAATGAGCAGTTCTTC.